This passage covers 20 T cell receptor beta chains from one sample sequenced in a study of shared clonotypes between healthy human individuals (dated by TCRdb to 2020 to 2021). CD8 naive samples were CD45RO-negative cells positively selected for CCR7, giving a CD45RA+CCR7+ population that excluded TemRA cells. Library preparation used the immunoSEQ multiplex PCR assay. Imported from immuneACCESS, the table was reduced by TCRdb to in-frame sequences with V and J called. These copies leave out some clones; in studies compared against another copy, an unresolved V gene accounts for under half, and the cause of the remainder is not known. The sample table records roughly 2.1 million clones; about 93% of these occur just once. The ten largest clonotypes hold 1.7% of the sample. Sequencing was done on a sample of naive CD8+ T cells from PBMCs. Per the publication, the cell subset or site label means: CD45RA+CCR7+. These receptors all stem from a man younger than 35 in good health. Some clones in this sample may be carry-over from other donors' samples.

The rearrangement joins TRBV4-1 to TRBJ2-7, with D uncertain. Per the germline V gene, CDR1 is MGHRA and CDR2 is YSYEKL. The germline V and J ends were trimmed by 1 base and 0 bases, with 4 bases remaining between them. CDR3 length equals 13 residues. CDR3 protein: CASSQAYSYEQYF. The DNA for the CDR3 is TGCGCCAGCAGCCAAGCGTACTCCTACGAGCAGTACTTC.

The V gene is TRBV6-5, the J gene TRBJ2-7; a possible D gene is TRBD2 (6 bases). Germline V gene lookup returns CDR1 MNHEY and CDR2 SVGAGI. The CDR3 consists of 16 residues. Between the trimmed V and J ends, which lost 0 bases and 3 bases, there was a span of 15 bases. DNA for the CDR3: TGTGCCAGCAGTTACTCCCCCGGGGGTTCCCACTACGAGCAGTACTTC. Translation: CASSYSPGGSHYEQYF.

The chain recombines TRBV7-9 with TRBJ2-7, with D maybe TRBD2 (7 bases). CDR3 length equals 17 residues. V was clipped by 7 bases and J by 0 bases, with 22 bases between them. Germline values: CDR1 SEHNR, CDR2 FQNEAQ (reference sequence). The CDR3 loop is CASTLEGGSANSYEQYF. The CDR3 DNA sequence: TGTGCCAGCACCCTGGAGGGGGGGAGCGCCAACTCCTACGAGCAGTACTTC.

The rearrangement joins TRBV9 to TRBJ2-2; no firm D call. Germline CDR1 SGDLS, CDR2 YYNGEE. The ends were cut back, 3 bases at V and 7 bases at J, with 4 bases in the middle. The CDR3 spans 11 residues. CDR3 DNA: TGTGCCAGCAGCGACTACGGGGAGCTGTTTTTT. Its protein product is CASSDYGELFF.

As regards this clone: The sample contains more than one DNA sequence encoding this CDR3. This chain links TRBV27 with TRBJ1-2; D not resolved. Germline CDR1 is MNHEY and CDR2 is SMNVEV (reference sequence). The V end lost 2 bases, the J end lost 4 bases, and 11 bases lay between the germline ends. The CDR3 spans 14 residues. In nucleotides, the CDR3 is TGTGCCAGCAGTTTAGGCGGAGCGCCCTATGGCTACACCTTC. The encoded protein is CASSLGGAPYGYTF.

This chain joins TRBV27 and TRBJ1-3; the D is unclear. Looked up from germline, CDR1 is MNHEY and CDR2 is SMNVEV (reference sequence). V lost 5 bases and J lost 2, with 7 bases in between. The CDR3 consists of 13 residues. DNA for the CDR3: TGTGCCAGCAGTCCCGTCGCTGGAAACACCATATATTTT. This translates into CASSPVAGNTIYF.

The rearrangement uses TRBV10-3 and TRBJ2-3; D possibly corresponds to TRBD2 (5 bases). This CDR3 has 16 residues. V was cut by 2 bases and J by 1 base, with 13 bases left in between. The germline V gene encodes CDR1 ENHRY and CDR2 SYGVKD. The CDR3 reads CAISEIGERGTDTQYF. The DNA of the CDR3 is TGTGCCATCAGTGAGATCGGGGAGAGAGGCACAGATACGCAGTATTTT.

The genes are TRBV27 and TRBJ2-1; D is unclear. V was shortened by 8 bases and J by 4 bases, with 15 bases between the two germline ends. The CDR3 is 14 residues long. Germline V gives CDR1 MNHEY, CDR2 SMNVEV (reference sequence). The CDR3 DNA is TGTGCCAGCTCCCCGTCGGCAGCTTACAATGAGCAGTTCTTC. Its protein is CASSPSAAYNEQFF.

The V call is TRBV19, the J call TRBJ1-1; tentatively, D is TRBD1 (6 bases). V was clipped by 5 bases and J by 8 bases, with 12 bases between them. Per the germline V gene, CDR1 is LNHDA and CDR2 is SQIVND (reference sequence). The CDR3 contains 12 residues. CDR3 sequence: CASSRSDREAFF. DNA of the CDR3: TGTGCCAGTAGTCGTTCCGACAGGGAAGCTTTCTTT.

The chain carries TRBV19 and TRBJ2-1, with 10 bases matching TRBD2. The CDR3 is 19 amino acids. The V gene end was trimmed by 0 bases and the J gene end by 5 bases; junction bases not matched to a gene: 13. Germline CDR1 and CDR2: LNHDA and SQIVND (reference sequence). The CDR3 region has the DNA TGTGCCAGTAGTATAGATGCTAGCGGGAGTGGAGTAGTCGACAATGAGCAGTTCTTC. Protein sequence: CASSIDASGSGVVDNEQFF. The full variable domain, its missing parts supplied by reference TRBV19 and TRBJ2-1, is DGGITQSPKYLFRKEGQNVTLSCEQNLNHDAMYWYRQDPGQGLRLIYYSQIVNDFQKGDIAEGYSVSREKKESFPLTVTSAQKNPTAFYLCASSIDASGSGVVDNEQFFGPGTRLTVL.

The chain is built from TRBV19 and TRBJ1-2; 9 bases match TRBD1. The CDR3 consists of 15 residues. CDR1 is LNHDA, CDR2 SQIVND, per germline (reference sequence). With 7 bases clipped from V and 2 bases from J, the junction kept 8 bases outside the gene matches. DNA for the CDR3: TGTGCCAGTACCATAACAGGGGGCGGAAACTATGGCTACACCTTC. Translated, it gives CASTITGGGNYGYTF.

About this clone itself: At the DNA level, this CDR3 is encoded by other sequences in the same sample as well. The chain is built from TRBV18 and TRBJ2-7; weak D call: TRBD2 (5 bases). This CDR3 spans 12 amino acids. Per the germline V gene, CDR1 is KGHSH and CDR2 is LQKENI. V lost 2 bases and J 3 bases, leaving 5 bases between the germline ends. The CDR3 here is CASSPGSYEQYF. CDR3 bases: TGTGCCAGCTCACCAGGGAGCTACGAGCAGTACTTC. The full variable domain, in which reference TRBV18 and TRBJ2-7 provide the parts outside the CDR3, is NAGVMQNPRHLVRRRGQEARLRCSPMKGHSHVYWYRQLPEEGLKFMVYLQKENIIDESGMPKERFSAEFPKEGPSILRIQQVVRGDSAAYFCASSPGSYEQYFGPGTRLTVT.

The chain is built from TRBV2 and TRBJ1-1, with TRBD1 as a possible D gene (5 bases). The germline gives CDR1 SNHLY, CDR2 FYNNEI. V lost 4 bases and J 8 bases, leaving 5 bases between the germline ends. The CDR3 covers 10 residues. CDR3 loop: CASSGQEAFF. The CDR3 DNA sequence: TGTGCCAGCAGTGGACAGGAAGCTTTCTTT.

The J gene is TRBJ2-7, the V gene TRBV19, with 9 bases matching TRBD1. V was pared by 1 base and J by 3 bases, with 19 bases of the junction left unmatched. The CDR3 covers 20 residues. CDR1 and CDR2 (germline): LNHDA, SQIVND (reference sequence). The chain's CDR3 is CASSIARLGQGIKIVYEQYF. DNA for the CDR3: TGTGCCAGTAGTATAGCGAGATTGGGACAGGGAATTAAAATCGTCTACGAGCAGTACTTC.

The chain carries TRBV15 and TRBJ1-5, with 7 bases lining up with TRBD1. Trimming removed 5 bases from V and 7 bases from J; junction bases left unmatched: 8. There are 14 residues in the CDR3. Germline CDR1 reads LNHNV; CDR2 reads YYDKDF (reference sequence). The CDR3 DNA reads as TGTGCCACCAGCGAGACAGGGTCGTGGCAGCCCCAGCATTTT. Translated: CATSETGSWQPQHF.

The CDR3 coding sequence is TGTGCCAGCAGTTTCGGGGGCGGAAGCGGGGAGCTGTTTTTT. It specifies CASSFGGGSGELFF. The J gene is TRBJ2-2, the V gene TRBV27, with D perhaps matching TRBD1 or TRBD2 (6 bases each). Trimming pared 3 bases from V and 7 bases from J, leaving 12 bases between. Germline V lookup: CDR1 MNHEY, CDR2 SMNVEV (reference sequence). This CDR3 contains 14 residues.

This chain connects TRBV19 to TRBJ2-6, with D perhaps matching TRBD2 (6 bases). V lost 3 bases to trimming and J lost 3 bases, with 24 bases between them. This CDR3 comprises 20 residues. In germline, CDR1 is LNHDA, CDR2 SQIVND (reference sequence). The DNA for the CDR3 is TGTGCCAGTAGTATGCTTGTCCTCGGGGAGGAAAGTCATGGGGCCAACGTCCTGACTTTC. Its protein product is CASSMLVLGEESHGANVLTF.

The rearrangement joins TRBV30 to TRBJ2-5; D unclear. V dropped 4 bases and J dropped 2 bases, with 11 bases sitting between them. The V gene's germline CDR1 is GTSNPN and CDR2 SVGIG (reference sequence). CDR3 size: 13 residues. For the CDR3, the DNA is TGTGCCTGGACCCTCGGCATTCAAGAGACCCAGTACTTC. Protein product: CAWTLGIQETQYF.

The J gene is TRBJ1-5, the V gene TRBV9; 7 bases align to TRBD1. This CDR3 region has 15 residues. The ends lost 3 bases at V and 3 bases at J; junction bases unmatched: 6. Germline V CDR1 and CDR2: SGDLS, YYNGEE. The CDR3 sequence: CASSETGVSNQPQHF. Written as DNA, the CDR3 is TGTGCCAGCAGCGAAACAGGGGTGTCCAATCAGCCCCAGCATTTT.

The J gene is TRBJ2-7, the V gene TRBV21-1. TRBV21-1 is shown as a pseudogene. The CDR3 runs to 15 residues. The CDR3 nucleotides read TGTGCCAGCAGCGCACGGGACCGCAGTTCCTACGAGCAGTACTTC. Protein product: CASSARDRSSYEQYF.